The rows below give T cell receptor beta chains drawn from one sample of a study of monozygotic twins with inflammatory bowel disease. TCRdb reprocessed the 5' RACE reads and reports one entry per CDR3 protein, with no DNA. The sample yields around 400,000 distinct CDR3 sequences, of which the top ten take up under 3%. Material for sequencing was blood. The origin of the receptors is a human donor with ulcerative colitis or Crohn's disease, or a healthy co-twin of an affected twin (not recorded which). Each CDR3 is given with its conserved first and last residue.

j_call v_call cdr3_aa
TRBJ2-7 TRBV9 CASSPDTGAYEQYF
TRBJ1-5 TRBV6-1 CASTQTGREPQHF
TRBJ1-4 TRBV5-1 CASSLAGDLLHEKLFF
TRBJ1-2 TRBV4-3 CASSQTLEGYYYGYTF
TRBJ2-1 TRBV30 CAWSVTNPGHEQFF
TRBJ2-3 TRBV7-9 CASSLAGALSMAQYF
TRBJ1-2 TRBV5-1 CASSLDAVGGYTF
TRBJ2-5 TRBV12-3/TRBV12-4 CASSLNRETQYF
TRBJ2-3 TRBV5-1 CASSPGGARTDTQYF
TRBJ2-1 TRBV4-3 CASSQRASGSYNEQFF
TRBJ2-4 TRBV7-9 CASSPRGENIQYF